Described below is a single T cell receptor (beta chain) sequence and its context. At least ten counts were recorded for this clonotype. Its antigen remains unidentified. No per-base quality is available; no much larger clone lies one base away. CDR1 and CDR2 were assigned from the germline V gene (reference sequence) as LNHDA and SQIVND. Between the V and J ends, shortened by 0 bases and 6 bases respectively, the junction contains 8 bases. Spanning cysteine to phenylalanine, the CDR3 consists of 13 amino acids. CDR3 DNA is the only sequence kept; it has 39 bases, read in frame from the first base. The time point label on this specimen signifies: newly diagnosed GD, antithyroid drugs for less than 3 months. For both TCR sequencing and RNA sequencing, RNA was extracted from PBMCs in TRIzol. The diagnosis of Graves' disease was made according to American Thyroid Association guidelines. Patients were recruited from an endocrinology department in Xi'an, China. Each patient gave about 9.1 milliliters of peripheral blood, collected in an EDTA anticoagulant tube. Ficoll Paque Plus density gradient separation was used to isolate PBMCs, and no additional T cell sorting was done. An Agilent 2100 Bioanalyzer and agarose gel were used to assess RNA quality, and a NanoDrop 2000 was used to measure RNA concentration.

These data originate in a study of regulatory T cells in long-lasting Graves disease (dated by TCRdb to the early 2020s). The study in broad terms: In the newly diagnosed Graves' disease group, patients had been taking antithyroid drugs for less than 3 months. Persistent Graves' disease patients were compared with newly diagnosed Graves' disease patients by peripheral blood TCR sequencing and RNA sequencing. The study was conducted in China and was registered as a clinical trial. A total of about 33 samples were covered by TCR sequencing, comprising approximately 13 persistent and approximately 20 newly diagnosed Graves' disease patients. Summary of the overall study and its limitations: TRBV28, TRBJ1-2 and TRBJ2-5 were preferentially used in persistent disease, while TRBV20-1 and TRBJ2-1 were favored in newly diagnosed disease. Persistent Graves' disease patients showed lower TCR Shannon entropy and fewer highly expanded clones than newly diagnosed patients, suggesting clonal expansion. The study examined only peripheral blood because the primary lesion, thyroid tissue, could not be accessed. Sequencing and analysis were restricted to the TCR beta chain. Patients with persistent disease shared more public clonotypes (over 2,500) than newly diagnosed patients did (966). As a limitation, the authors acknowledged that the small sample size may reduce accuracy.

The library was built by means of multiplex PCR. TCRdb names Illumina HiSeq 4000 as the instrument used. To build TCR beta libraries, CDR3 regions were amplified by Arm-PCR using iRepertoire HTBI primers. Gel purification was performed on PCR products prior to sequencing. The study's own analysis went as follows. Across samples, 62 TRBV and 13 to 15 TRBJ segments were identified and used for gene usage analysis of CDR3 amino acid clonotypes. Filtered high-quality paired reads were merged into contigs using COPE and FqMerger. BLAST was used to align contigs to the IMGT TRBV, TRBD and TRBJ reference genes, and CDR3 was defined following IMGT. Any clonotype with a frequency above 0.1% was classified as a highly expanded clone. Repertoire diversity was measured by Shannon entropy, and V-J evenness by the Gini coefficient. Clonotypes shared by more than one individual were considered public. The public sequencing data were trimmed at Q25 with fastp and processed into clonotypes with MiXCR by TCRdb, which kept only in-frame beta chains. Merged by CDR3 protein, the rows form single entries marked with the most common genes and DNA. Here the V and J calls rest on TCRdb's processing, not on the authors' analysis. The sample table contains 400,000 to 450,000 distinct CDR3 sequences; only one count was recorded for about 15% of them. The ten most abundant clones make up approximately 15% of the sample.

These data were also filed under a second study, of T cells in Graves' hyperthyroidism and ophthalmopathy. Drawing on the second study: Stable Graves' hyperthyroidism was defined as the absence of progression to ophthalmopathy over 18 months of follow-up. Hyperthyroidism patients were aged 18 to 65 years and newly diagnosed, with disease duration of less than 2 months. Patients with uncontrolled infections, other autoimmune diseases, pregnancy or lactation were excluded. Diagnoses relied on clinical symptoms, serum thyroxine and TRAb, thyroid ultrasound and orbital computed tomography. The first round of RT-PCR for the TCR CDR3 was performed with the HTBI primer set and the Qiagen OneStep RT-PCR kit. Most expanded thyroid clonotypes (frequency above 0.001) were also found in blood, which suggests that blood repertoires may mirror thyroid immune responses. Ophthalmopathy was separated from stable hyperthyroidism by a 13 V-J signature model, with 85% to 90% sensitivity and about 84% specificity obtained in cross-validation and 80%/75% obtained in testing. During validation, the model predicted progression to ophthalmopathy a median of about 6.3 months ahead of onset, with more than 60% sensitivity and about 72% specificity. To identify distinguishing TCR V-J signatures, a discovery cohort of 95 to 100 patients was used, comprising fewer than 45 with Graves' ophthalmopathy and 55 to 65 with stable Graves' hyperthyroidism. Prospective prediction of ophthalmopathy was tested in an independent validation cohort consisting of 18 hyperthyroidism patients and more than 15 patients who later progressed to ophthalmopathy. The 100 or so discovery patients were randomly split 7:3 into training and test sets. In six Graves' hyperthyroidism patients, the study also compared T-cell repertoires from thyroid tissue with T-cell repertoires from blood. Following sampling, methimazole starting at 30 mg daily was given to hyperthyroidism patients, and high-dose intravenous methylprednisolone was given to ophthalmopathy patients. Libraries were constructed in a second round of multiplex PCR, after which size selection and purification were carried out. The libraries were sequenced on an Illumina HiSeq2000 using paired-end 100 bp reads. SOAPnuke was used to process the raw data, removing reads that contained adapters or uncalled bases, had a mean Phred below 15, or lacked an exact match to the constant primer or identifier. COPE v1.2.5 was used to merge the high-quality paired reads, and each unique nucleotide sequence was defined as a clonotype. MiTCR v1.1 was used to align the clonotypes against IMGT TRBV, TRBD and TRBJ reference segments. Only V-J combinations with frequency above 0.0001, covering 99% to 99.2% of repertoires, were analysed. The TCS score was defined as F50 (clonal expansion) divided by E x V (chaos), with BLOSUM62-based TCRdist calculated between CDR3 peptides within each V-J. Welch's t-statistics and random forest reduced approximately 520 V-J features to about 13, which were used in a naive Bayes classifier (R e1071). No statistical method was used to fix the sample size in advance, and group allocation was not hidden from the investigators. According to the paper, TCR Vbeta CDR3 sequencing was carried out on 135 peripheral blood samples, which came from 40 to 45 ophthalmopathy, around 75 hyperthyroidism and roughly 17 progressor patients.

The receptor chain draws on TRBV19 and TRBJ1-1; tentative D gene TRBD1, with 6 bases matching. This receptor was obtained from a woman aged 25 to 45 with Graves disease. Donor details come from another sample of the same person, matched by shared clones. The starting material was peripheral blood mononuclear cells (PBMCs), obtained at new diagnosis, from a patient treated with antithyroid drugs. CDR3 loop: CASSIDHRAEAFF. The base sequence is TGTGCCAGTAGTATAGATCACAGGGCTGAAGCTTTCTTT.